This is a list of T cell receptor beta chains from one sample in a study of long-term antiretroviral therapy in people with HIV. The assay was immunoSEQ multiplex PCR, and TCRdb's table has in-frame clones only and misses some. The table has about 39,000 clones, about nine tenths seen once. Sequenced here: unsorted PBMCs, sampled 1.2 years after starting antiretroviral therapy. The receptors were gathered from a woman aged 50 to 60 with HIV. Both conserved end residues are part of each CDR3. A D gene is named only where the DNA matches it firmly. Some rows have no size entry. The others give once, few or many, or a class for an expanded clone.

cdr3_aa: CASSLVGDIQQPQHF
cdr3_nt: TGCGCCAGCAGCTTGGTAGGGGACATACAACAGCCCCAGCATTTT
clone_size: .
j_call: TRBJ1-5
v_call: TRBV5-1
d_call: .

cdr3_aa: CASSEWGRKDSPLHF
cdr3_nt: TGTGCCAGCAGTGAATGGGGCAGGAAGGATTCACCCCTCCACTTT
clone_size: .
j_call: TRBJ1-6
v_call: TRBV6-1
d_call: .

cdr3_aa: CASSFRTGGTGELFF
cdr3_nt: TGTGCCAGCAGCTTTCGTACAGGGGGAACCGGGGAGCTGTTTTTT
clone_size: .
j_call: TRBJ2-2
v_call: TRBV7-8
d_call: TRBD1

cdr3_aa: CASSLFSSQPNEQFF
cdr3_nt: TGTGCCAGCAGCTTATTCAGCTCGCAACCCAATGAGCAGTTCTTC
clone_size: once
j_call: TRBJ2-1
v_call: TRBV7-3
d_call: .

cdr3_aa: CASSPTMGAGQETQYF
cdr3_nt: TGTGCCAGCTCACCCACGATGGGGGCCGGTCAAGAGACCCAGTACTTC
clone_size: .
j_call: TRBJ2-5
v_call: TRBV18
d_call: .

cdr3_aa: CASSVGQGNEQYF
cdr3_nt: TGTGCCAGCAGCGTAGGCCAGGGAAACGAGCAGTACTTC
clone_size: once
j_call: TRBJ2-7
v_call: TRBV9
d_call: .

cdr3_aa: CAISESREEGRAFF
cdr3_nt: TGTGCCATCAGTGAGTCGCGAGAGGAAGGGCGAGCTTTCTTT
clone_size: .
j_call: TRBJ1-1
v_call: TRBV10-3
d_call: .

cdr3_aa: CASSLIPYSNQPQHF
cdr3_nt: TGTGCCAGCAGCTTGATCCCTTATAGCAATCAGCCCCAGCATTTT
clone_size: .
j_call: TRBJ1-5
v_call: TRBV5-8
d_call: .

cdr3_aa: CASSMGSGSTDTQYF
cdr3_nt: TGTGCCAGTAGTATGGGTAGCGGGAGCACAGATACGCAGTATTTT
clone_size: .
j_call: TRBJ2-3
v_call: TRBV19
d_call: TRBD2

cdr3_aa: CASSLAQEEAFF
cdr3_nt: TGTGCCAGCAGCTTAGCTCAGGAGGAAGCTTTCTTT
clone_size: .
j_call: TRBJ1-1
v_call: TRBV7-2
d_call: .

cdr3_aa: CASSFTGEETQYF
cdr3_nt: TGTGCCAGCAGCTTTACAGGAGAAGAGACCCAGTACTTC
clone_size: .
j_call: TRBJ2-5
v_call: TRBV7-2
d_call: .

cdr3_aa: CASRDTAEGKTGANVLTF
cdr3_nt: TGTGCCAGCAGGGATACTGCCGAGGGTAAGACTGGGGCCAACGTCCTGACTTTC
clone_size: .
j_call: TRBJ2-6
v_call: TRBV9
d_call: .